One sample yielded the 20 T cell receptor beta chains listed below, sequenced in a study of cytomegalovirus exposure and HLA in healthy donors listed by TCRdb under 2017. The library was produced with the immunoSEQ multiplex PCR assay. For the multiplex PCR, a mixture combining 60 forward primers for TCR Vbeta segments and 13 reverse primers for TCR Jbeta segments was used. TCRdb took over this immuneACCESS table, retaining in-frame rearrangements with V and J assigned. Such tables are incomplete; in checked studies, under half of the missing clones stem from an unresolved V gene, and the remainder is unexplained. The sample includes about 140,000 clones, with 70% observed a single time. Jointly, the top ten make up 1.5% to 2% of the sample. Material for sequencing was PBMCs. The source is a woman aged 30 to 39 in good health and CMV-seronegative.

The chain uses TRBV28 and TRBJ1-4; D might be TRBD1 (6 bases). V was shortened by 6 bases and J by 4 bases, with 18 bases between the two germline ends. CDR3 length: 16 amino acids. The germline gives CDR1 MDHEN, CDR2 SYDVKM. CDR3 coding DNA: TGTGCCAGCAGCCTCGTGAGGGGGTCGGGTAATGAAAAACTGTTTTTT. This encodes CASSLVRGSGNEKLFF. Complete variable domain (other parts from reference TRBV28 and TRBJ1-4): DVKVTQSSRYLVKRTGEKVFLECVQDMDHENMFWYRQDPGLGLRLIYFSYDVKMKEKGDIPEGYSVSREKKERFSLILESASTNQTSMYLCASSLVRGSGNEKLFFGSGTQLSVL.

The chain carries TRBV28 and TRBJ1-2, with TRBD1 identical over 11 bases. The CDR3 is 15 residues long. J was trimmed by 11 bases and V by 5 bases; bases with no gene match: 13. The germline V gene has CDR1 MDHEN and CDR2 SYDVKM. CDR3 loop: CASSPIERTGGRYTF. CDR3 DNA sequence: TGTGCCAGCAGTCCTATCGAGAGGACAGGGGGCAGGTACACCTTC.

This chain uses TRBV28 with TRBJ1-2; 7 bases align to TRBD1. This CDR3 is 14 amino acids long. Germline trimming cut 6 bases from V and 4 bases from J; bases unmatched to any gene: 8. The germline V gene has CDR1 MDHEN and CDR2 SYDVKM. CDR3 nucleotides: TGTGCCAGCAGATCTCCCGGGACAGTCTATGGCTACACCTTC. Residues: CASRSPGTVYGYTF.

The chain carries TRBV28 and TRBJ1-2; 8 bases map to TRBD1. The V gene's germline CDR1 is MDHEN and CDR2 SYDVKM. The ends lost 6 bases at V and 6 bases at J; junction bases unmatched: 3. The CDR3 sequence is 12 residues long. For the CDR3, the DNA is TGTGCCAGCAGGGACAGGGTGAATGGCTACACCTTC. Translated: CASRDRVNGYTF.

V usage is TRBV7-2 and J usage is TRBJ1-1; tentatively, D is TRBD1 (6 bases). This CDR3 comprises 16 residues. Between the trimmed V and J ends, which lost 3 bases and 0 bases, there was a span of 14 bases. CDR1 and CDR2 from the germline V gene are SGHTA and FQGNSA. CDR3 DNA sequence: TGTGCCAGCAGCTTGGGGGCCCAACTTATGAACACTGAAGCTTTCTTT. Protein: CASSLGAQLMNTEAFF.

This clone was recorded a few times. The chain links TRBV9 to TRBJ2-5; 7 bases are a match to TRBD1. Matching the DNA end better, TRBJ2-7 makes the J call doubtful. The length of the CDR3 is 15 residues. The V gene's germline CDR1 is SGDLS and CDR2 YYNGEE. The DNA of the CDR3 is TGTGCCAGCAGCGTAGGAGACAGGGCTACCTACGAGCAGTACTTC. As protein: CASSVGDRATYEQYF.

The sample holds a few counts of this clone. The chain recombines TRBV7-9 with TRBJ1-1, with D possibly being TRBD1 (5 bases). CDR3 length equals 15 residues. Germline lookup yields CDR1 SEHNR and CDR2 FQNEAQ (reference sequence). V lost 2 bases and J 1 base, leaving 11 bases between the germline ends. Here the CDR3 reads CASSLSAGGNTEAFF. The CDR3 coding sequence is TGTGCCAGCAGCTTATCGGCCGGGGGGAACACTGAAGCTTTCTTT.

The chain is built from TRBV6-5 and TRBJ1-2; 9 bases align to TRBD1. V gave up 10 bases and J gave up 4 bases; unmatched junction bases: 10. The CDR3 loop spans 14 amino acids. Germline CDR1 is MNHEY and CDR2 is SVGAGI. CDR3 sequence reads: CATRETGGGYGYTF. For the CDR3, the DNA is TGTGCCACGAGAGAGACAGGGGGAGGCTATGGCTACACCTTC.

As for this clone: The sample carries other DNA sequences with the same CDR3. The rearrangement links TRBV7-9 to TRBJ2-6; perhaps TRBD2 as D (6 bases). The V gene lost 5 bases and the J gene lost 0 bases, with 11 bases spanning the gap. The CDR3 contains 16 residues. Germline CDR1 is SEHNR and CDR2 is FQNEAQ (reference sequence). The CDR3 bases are TGTGCCAGCAGCCCGGAGGGATACTCTGGGGCCAACGTCCTGACTTTC. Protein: CASSPEGYSGANVLTF.

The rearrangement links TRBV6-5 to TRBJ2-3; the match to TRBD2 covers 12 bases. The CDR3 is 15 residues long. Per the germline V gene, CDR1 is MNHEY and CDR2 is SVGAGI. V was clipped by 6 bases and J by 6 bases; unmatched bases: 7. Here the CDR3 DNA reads TGTGCCAGCAGACACGGACTAGCGGGGACGGATACGCAGTATTTT. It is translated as CASRHGLAGTDTQYF.

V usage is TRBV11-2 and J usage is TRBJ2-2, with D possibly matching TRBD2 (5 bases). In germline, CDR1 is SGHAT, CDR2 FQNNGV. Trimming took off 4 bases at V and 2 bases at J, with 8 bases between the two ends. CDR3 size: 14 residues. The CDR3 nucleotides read TGTGCCAGCAGCTCCGGACTTAACACCGGGGAGCTGTTTTTT. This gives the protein CASSSGLNTGELFF.

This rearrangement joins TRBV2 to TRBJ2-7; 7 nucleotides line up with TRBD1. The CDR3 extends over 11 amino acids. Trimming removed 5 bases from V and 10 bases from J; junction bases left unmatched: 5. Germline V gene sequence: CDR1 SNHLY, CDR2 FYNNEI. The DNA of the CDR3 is TGTGCCAGCAGTCTCGGGACAGACCAGTACTTC. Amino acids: CASSLGTDQYF.

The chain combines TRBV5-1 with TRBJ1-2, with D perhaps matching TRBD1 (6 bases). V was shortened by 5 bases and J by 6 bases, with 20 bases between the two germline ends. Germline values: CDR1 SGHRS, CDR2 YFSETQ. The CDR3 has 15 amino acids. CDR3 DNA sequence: TGCGCCAGCAGTCAATTCTCAGGGGTGAAGGATGGCTACACCTTC. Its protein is CASSQFSGVKDGYTF.

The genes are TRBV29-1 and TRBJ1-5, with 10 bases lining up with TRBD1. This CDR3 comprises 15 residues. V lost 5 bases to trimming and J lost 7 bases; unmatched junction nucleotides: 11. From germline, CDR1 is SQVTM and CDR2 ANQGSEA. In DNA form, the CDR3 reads TGCAGCGTTACTACCGGGACAGGGGTTGAGCAGCCCCAGCATTTT. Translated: CSVTTGTGVEQPQHF.

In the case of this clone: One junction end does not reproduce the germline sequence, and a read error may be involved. CDR3 coding DNA: TGTTCCAGCAGCTTAGAGGGGACTGAAGCTTTCTTT. This translates into CSSSLEGTEAFF. V is TRBV7-9 and J is TRBJ1-1; D is perhaps TRBD1 (5 bases). Germline V gene data show CDR1 as SEHNR and CDR2 as FQNEAQ (reference sequence). CDR3 size: 12 residues.

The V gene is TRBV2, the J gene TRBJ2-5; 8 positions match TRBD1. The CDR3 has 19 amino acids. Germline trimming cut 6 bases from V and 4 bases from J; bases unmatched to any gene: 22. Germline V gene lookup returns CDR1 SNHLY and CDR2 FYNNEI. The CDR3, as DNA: TGTGCCAGCAGGCCTCTAGGGACAGGACACCCAAAAGTACGAGAGACCCAGTACTTC. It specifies CASRPLGTGHPKVRETQYF.

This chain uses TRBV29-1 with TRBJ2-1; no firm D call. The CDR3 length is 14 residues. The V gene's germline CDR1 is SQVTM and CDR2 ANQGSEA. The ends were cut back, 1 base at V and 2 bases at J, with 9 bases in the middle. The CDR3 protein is CSVEGGGPYNEQFF. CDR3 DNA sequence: TGCAGCGTTGAAGGTGGTGGCCCCTACAATGAGCAGTTCTTC.

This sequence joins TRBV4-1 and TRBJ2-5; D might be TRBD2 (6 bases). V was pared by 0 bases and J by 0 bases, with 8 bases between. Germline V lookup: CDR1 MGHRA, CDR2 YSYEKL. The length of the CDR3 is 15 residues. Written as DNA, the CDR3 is TGCGCCAGCAGCCAAGATGGAGGGTACCAAGAGACCCAGTACTTC. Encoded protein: CASSQDGGYQETQYF.

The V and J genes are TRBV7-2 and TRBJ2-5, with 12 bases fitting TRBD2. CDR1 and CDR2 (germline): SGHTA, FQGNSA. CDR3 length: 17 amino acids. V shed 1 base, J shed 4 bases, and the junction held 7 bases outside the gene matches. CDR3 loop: CASSLDAPLAGGETQYF. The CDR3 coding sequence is TGTGCCAGCAGCTTAGATGCCCCACTAGCGGGAGGAGAGACCCAGTACTTC.

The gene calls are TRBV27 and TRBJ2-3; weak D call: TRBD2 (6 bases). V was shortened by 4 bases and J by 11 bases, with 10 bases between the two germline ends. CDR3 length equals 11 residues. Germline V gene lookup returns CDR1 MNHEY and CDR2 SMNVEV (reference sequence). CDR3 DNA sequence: TGTGCCAGCAGTTCCTGGACTAAGCAGTATTTT. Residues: CASSSWTKQYF.